This entry lists 24 T cell receptor beta chains sequenced from one sample in a study of blood T cell repertoires in COVID-19. TCRdb's table, derived via immunoSEQ multiplex PCR, lists solely in-frame clones and lacks some. Altogether under 350,000 clones are present, 70% to 90% being singletons, with the ten largest covering 1.3%. The specimen sequenced was peripheral blood. The receptors were sampled from a man aged 70-80 years with acute or convalescent COVID-19.

The J gene is TRBJ2-5, the V gene TRBV5-8, with 14 bases fitting TRBD2. Trimming took 5 bases from V and 4 from J; bases not matched to a gene: 7. The CDR3 totals 16 residues. Per germline, CDR1 SGHTS and CDR2 YDEGEE. Written as DNA, the CDR3 is TGTGCCAGCAGTCAAGCGGGACTAGCGGGAGCAGAGACCCAGTACTTC. This gives the protein CASSQAGLAGAETQYF.

This clone has only one observation. The chain links TRBV3-1 (or the pseudogene TRBV3-2) to TRBJ2-7, with unresolved D. Germline V gives CDR1 LGHDT, CDR2 YNNKEL (reference sequence). The CDR3 is 15 amino acids. V lost 1 base and J 3 bases, leaving 13 bases between the germline ends. The CDR3 nucleotides are TGTGCCAGCAGCCAAGTGGGCCTTACCTACTACGAGCAGTACTTC. Translated, it gives CASSQVGLTYYEQYF.

The chain couples TRBV28 to TRBJ1-3, with 10 bases matching TRBD1. The CDR3 sequence is 15 residues long. Germline V gives CDR1 MDHEN, CDR2 SYDVKM. V was pared by 3 bases and J by 7 bases, with 6 bases of the junction left unmatched. The DNA of the CDR3 is TGTGCCAGCAGTTTTGACAGGGGGCGATCGAACACCATATATTTT. Encoded protein: CASSFDRGRSNTIYF.

The table lists this clone with a count of one. The V gene is TRBV7-9, the J gene TRBJ2-7; 8 nucleotides line up with TRBD1. Germline assignment: CDR1 SEHNR and CDR2 FQNEAQ (reference sequence). The trim removed 2 bases at V and 5 bases at J, leaving 8 bases unmatched. The CDR3 length is 15 residues. In nucleotides, the CDR3 is TGTGCCAGCAGCTTATACAGGGGGACCAATCACGAGCAGTACTTC. Amino acids: CASSLYRGTNHEQYF. Supplemented by reference TRBV7-9 and TRBJ2-7, the full variable domain reads DTGVSQNPRHKITKRGQNVTFRCDPISEHNRLYWYRQTLGQGPEFLTYFQNEAQLEKSRLLSDRFSAERPKGSFSTLEIQRTEQGDSAMYLCASSLYRGTNHEQYFGPGTRLTVT.

The V gene is TRBV18, the J gene TRBJ1-5, with D possibly being TRBD1 (5 bases). Germline lookup yields CDR1 KGHSH and CDR2 LQKENI. Trimming removed 6 bases at V and 5 bases at J, with 14 bases between. This CDR3 region has 14 residues. CDR3 protein: CASSTQGRDQPQHF. The CDR3 DNA reads as TGTGCCAGCTCCACCCAGGGTCGGGATCAGCCCCAGCATTTT.

The chain couples TRBV7-8 to TRBJ1-3; D possibly corresponds to TRBD1 (6 bases). Per the germline V gene, CDR1 is SGHVS and CDR2 is FQNEAQ. V was trimmed by 0 bases and J by 7 bases, leaving 13 bases between them. The CDR3 runs 15 residues. CDR3 sequence reads: CASSLATGRANTIYF. In nucleotides, the CDR3 is TGTGCCAGCAGCTTAGCGACAGGTCGGGCGAACACCATATATTTT.

V is TRBV7-2 and J is TRBJ2-1; TRBD1 agrees at 8 bases. CDR1 and CDR2 from the germline V gene are SGHTA and FQGNSA. V was pared by 2 bases and J by 5 bases, with 5 bases of the junction left unmatched. The CDR3 totals 15 residues. DNA for the CDR3: TGTGCCAGCAGCTTAAGGACAGGGACGGACAATGAGCAGTTCTTC. Protein sequence: CASSLRTGTDNEQFF.

V usage is TRBV7-2 and J usage is TRBJ1-1, with TRBD1 identical over 7 bases. Germline CDR1 and CDR2: SGHTA and FQGNSA. This CDR3 region has 14 residues. The J segment lost 4 bases and the V segment lost 4 bases, leaving 6 bases of the junction unmatched. CDR3 DNA sequence: TGTGCCAGCAGCTCCCAGACAGGGACCACTGAAGCTTTCTTT. Its translation: CASSSQTGTTEAFF.

The rearrangement links TRBV24-1 to TRBJ2-1, with 8 positions matching TRBD2. Trimming at V came to 1 base and at J to 5 bases, leaving 3 bases not matched to a gene. CDR3 length: 15 residues. The V gene's germline CDR1 is KGHDR and CDR2 SFDVKD. The CDR3 DNA is TGTGCCACCAGTGATTTCGGGGGGGCCAACAATGAGCAGTTCTTC. Its protein is CATSDFGGANNEQFF.

There are a few counts of this clone. The chain joins TRBV7-2 to TRBJ1-5, with 9 bases matching TRBD1. The germline V gene has CDR1 SGHTA and CDR2 FQGNSA. CDR3 size: 15 residues. J gave up 4 bases and V 6 bases, and 7 bases lay outside the gene matches. The CDR3: CASSRGQGWNQPQHF. As DNA, the CDR3 is TGTGCCAGCAGTCGAGGACAGGGGTGGAATCAGCCCCAGCATTTT.

The V and J genes are TRBV6-5 and TRBJ2-5; D might be TRBD2 (6 bases). The V gene's germline CDR1 is MNHEY and CDR2 SVGAGI. The length of the CDR3 is 13 residues. Trimming stripped 10 bases from V and 7 bases from J, with 19 bases between. The CDR3 sequence is CATKEGTEGTQYF. The CDR3 nucleotides read TGTGCCACAAAGGAGGGCACAGAGGGGACCCAGTACTTC.

V gene TRBV7-2 combines with J gene TRBJ2-7; TRBD2 aligns across 7 bases. Germline-derived CDR1 and CDR2 are SGHTA and FQGNSA. The length of the CDR3 is 14 residues. V dropped 8 bases and J dropped 3; count of bases not matched to a gene: 10. The CDR3 DNA reads TGTGCCAGCGCCCTAGCGGCTTTAAACTACGAGCAGTACTTC. Translation: CASALAALNYEQYF.

V and J are TRBV18 and TRBJ1-6, with D perhaps TRBD1 (5 bases). Deletions cut 1 base from V and 4 bases from J, with 11 bases between. In germline, CDR1 is KGHSH, CDR2 LQKENI. The CDR3 totals 16 residues. The CDR3 spells CASSPQGPGYNSPLHF. CDR3 DNA sequence: TGTGCCAGCTCACCACAGGGTCCAGGGTATAATTCACCCCTCCACTTT.

The V gene is TRBV5-1, the J gene TRBJ2-1, with 8 bases aligning to TRBD1. Per the germline V gene, CDR1 is SGHRS and CDR2 is YFSETQ. The J segment lost 3 bases and the V segment lost 3 bases, leaving 8 bases of the junction unmatched. The CDR3 runs 16 residues. The CDR3 DNA reads as TGCGCCAGCAGCTCAACGACAGGGGCTAGCTACAATGAGCAGTTCTTC. Amino acids: CASSSTTGASYNEQFF.

The gene calls are TRBV29-1 and TRBJ2-1, with a weak D call TRBD1 (7 bases). The CDR3 loop spans 14 amino acids. Trimming removed 5 bases from V and 7 bases from J, with 18 bases in between. In germline, CDR1 is SQVTM, CDR2 ANQGSEA. The CDR3 coding sequence is TGCAGCGTTTCGGTGGAGGGGGCGCGAAATGAGCAGTTCTTC. Its translation is CSVSVEGARNEQFF.

The V call is TRBV7-2, the J call TRBJ1-1; 8 bases fit TRBD1. The germline V gene has CDR1 SGHTA and CDR2 FQGNSA. This CDR3 is 13 amino acids long. V shed 6 bases and J 4 bases; nucleotides not matched to a gene: 4. CDR3 nucleotides: TGTGCCAGCAGTCGACAGGGGAGCACTGAAGCTTTCTTT. This encodes CASSRQGSTEAFF. The complete variable domain, with remaining parts taken from reference TRBV7-2 and TRBJ1-1, reads GAGVSQSPSNKVTEKGKDVELRCDPISGHTALYWYRQSLGQGLEFLIYFQGNSAPDKSGLPSDRFSAERTGGSVSTLTIQRTQQEDSAVYLCASSRQGSTEAFFGQGTRLTVV.

The CDR3: CASSPPGLYNEQFF. CDR3 sequence (DNA): TGTGCCAGCTCACCACCTGGACTCTACAATGAGCAGTTCTTC. The rearrangement joins TRBV18 to TRBJ2-1; tentatively, D is TRBD2 (5 bases). Germline assignment: CDR1 KGHSH and CDR2 LQKENI. The CDR3 totals 14 residues. With 0 bases removed from V and 3 bases from J, the gap between germline ends came to 6 bases.

The V and J genes are TRBV6-1 and TRBJ2-1; D is possibly TRBD2 (5 bases). Looked up from germline, CDR1 is MNHNS and CDR2 is SASEGT. Trimming removed 1 base at V and 2 bases at J, with 12 bases between. There are 16 residues in the CDR3. CDR3 residues: CASSEEIARPYNEQFF. CDR3 DNA sequence: TGTGCCAGCAGTGAAGAAATAGCGAGACCCTACAATGAGCAGTTCTTC.

This chain connects TRBV19 to TRBJ1-2; the D gene is possibly TRBD1 (6 bases). The germline V gene encodes CDR1 LNHDA and CDR2 SQIVND (reference sequence). This CDR3 is built from 13 residues. V dropped 3 bases and J dropped 2 bases, with 7 bases sitting between them. The CDR3 protein is CASSITGNYGYTF. The CDR3 bases are TGTGCCAGTAGTATCACAGGGAACTATGGCTACACCTTC.

This clone was seen only a few times. J is TRBJ2-3 and V is TRBV3-1 (or the pseudogene TRBV3-2); maybe TRBD2 (6 bases). Germline V gene sequence: CDR1 LGHDT, CDR2 YNNKEL (reference sequence). This CDR3 spans 16 amino acids. V dropped 1 base and J dropped 0 bases, with 11 bases sitting between them. The CDR3 spells CASSQVYGGSTDTQYF. In DNA, the CDR3 is TGTGCCAGCAGCCAAGTATACGGGGGTAGCACAGATACGCAGTATTTT.

The chain links TRBV3-1 (or the pseudogene TRBV3-2) to TRBJ1-5; the match to TRBD1 covers 8 bases. Germline lookup yields CDR1 LGHDT and CDR2 YNNKEL (reference sequence). The CDR3 length is 19 residues. V was pared by 4 bases and J by 5 bases, with 19 bases of the junction left unmatched. In DNA, the CDR3 is TGTGCCAGCAGCCCAAGTTTATCTTCAGGGGGCGGCTTTGATCAGCCCCAGCATTTT. Its translation: CASSPSLSSGGGFDQPQHF.

The J gene is TRBJ2-1, the V gene TRBV7-3, with 8 bases lining up with TRBD2. V lost 1 base, J lost 0 bases, and 2 bases stayed unmatched. The CDR3 runs to 16 residues. Germline assignment: CDR1 SGHTA and CDR2 FQGTGA. The CDR3, as DNA: TGTGCCAGCAGCTTAATAGCGGGAACCTCCTACAATGAGCAGTTCTTC. It specifies CASSLIAGTSYNEQFF. Complete variable domain (other parts from reference TRBV7-3 and TRBJ2-1): GAGVSQTPSNKVTEKGKYVELRCDPISGHTALYWYRQSLGQGPEFLIYFQGTGAADDSGLPNDRFFAVRPEGSVSTLKIQRTERGDSAVYLCASSLIAGTSYNEQFFGPGTRLTVL.

The rearrangement joins TRBV7-2 to TRBJ2-3, with TRBD2 matching 14 bases. The CDR3 consists of 18 residues. After removal of 2 bases from V and 4 bases from J, the junction contained 8 bases not matched to a gene. CDR1 and CDR2 from the germline V gene are SGHTA and FQGNSA. The chain's CDR3 is CASSLFGLAGGGSDTQYF. CDR3 nucleotides: TGTGCCAGCAGCTTATTCGGACTAGCGGGGGGAGGTTCAGATACGCAGTATTTT. Using reference TRBV7-2 and TRBJ2-3 for the parts outside the CDR3, the full variable domain is GAGVSQSPSNKVTEKGKDVELRCDPISGHTALYWYRQSLGQGLEFLIYFQGNSAPDKSGLPSDRFSAERTGGSVSTLTIQRTQQEDSAVYLCASSLFGLAGGGSDTQYFGPGTRLTVL.

The chain uses TRBV18 and TRBJ2-7, with 10 bases aligning to TRBD2. The junction had 15 bases not matched to a gene; V was cut back by 2 bases and J by 5 bases. Germline CDR1 KGHSH, CDR2 LQKENI. The CDR3 length is 18 residues. Here the CDR3 DNA reads TGTGCCAGCTCACCAACCCTCCTTACTAGCGGGATATCCAACGAGCAGTACTTC. Translation: CASSPTLLTSGISNEQYF.